This is a list of T cell receptor beta chains from one sample in a study of cytomegalovirus exposure and HLA in healthy donors. Repertoires were generated with immunoSEQ multiplex PCR, while TCRdb's copy carries only in-frame clones and drops some. The table shows some 86,000 clones, with 80% to 95% occurring only once. The sample consisted of PBMCs. These TCRs come from a young woman in good health and CMV-seronegative. Each CDR3 is given with its conserved first and last residue. Each record gives: D gene, J gene, V gene, clone size, CDR3 protein, CDR3 DNA. D genes are given only for firm matches. The listing skips clone size in some rows; elsewhere it reads once, few, many or a size class.

D gene: TRBD1; J gene: TRBJ1-2; V gene: TRBV11-2; clone size: .; CDR3 protein: CASSLGRGNYGYTF; CDR3 DNA: TGTGCCAGCAGCTTAGGCAGGGGGAACTATGGCTACACCTTC
D gene: .; J gene: TRBJ2-7; V gene: TRBV5-5; clone size: once; CDR3 protein: CASSFEFREQYF; CDR3 DNA: TGTGCCAGCAGCTTTGAGTTTCGCGAGCAGTACTTC
D gene: TRBD2; J gene: TRBJ2-7; V gene: TRBV28; clone size: once; CDR3 protein: CASSLGGGASYEQYF; CDR3 DNA: TGTGCCAGCAGTTTGGGCGGGGGGGCTTCCTACGAGCAGTACTTC
D gene: .; J gene: TRBJ1-3; V gene: TRBV28; clone size: .; CDR3 protein: CASSQIKNTIYF; CDR3 DNA: TGTGCCAGCAGTCAGATAAAAAACACCATATATTTT
D gene: .; J gene: TRBJ1-1; V gene: TRBV9; clone size: .; CDR3 protein: CASSVAGLNTEAFF; CDR3 DNA: TGTGCCAGCAGCGTAGCGGGTCTGAACACTGAAGCTTTCTTT
D gene: .; J gene: TRBJ1-5; V gene: TRBV30; clone size: .; CDR3 protein: CALTGSNQPQHF; CDR3 DNA: TGTGCCCTAACAGGGAGCAATCAGCCCCAGCATTTT
D gene: .; J gene: TRBJ2-6; V gene: TRBV6-1; clone size: once; CDR3 protein: CASSDPLSGRSGANVLTF; CDR3 DNA: TGTGCCAGCAGTGACCCACTCTCGGGGAGATCTGGGGCCAACGTCCTGACTTTC
D gene: .; J gene: TRBJ1-6; V gene: TRBV27; clone size: few; CDR3 protein: CASSPIDRSNSPLHF; CDR3 DNA: TGTGCCAGCAGTCCTATCGACAGATCAAATTCACCCCTCCACTTT
D gene: TRBD1; J gene: TRBJ1-1; V gene: TRBV10-2; clone size: .; CDR3 protein: CASSESTGVVNTEAFF; CDR3 DNA: TGCGCCAGCAGTGAGTCGACAGGGGTTGTAAACACTGAAGCTTTCTTT
D gene: .; J gene: TRBJ1-3; V gene: TRBV12-5; clone size: once; CDR3 protein: CASGWAGKYSGNTIYF; CDR3 DNA: TGTGCTAGTGGTTGGGCCGGGAAATACTCTGGAAACACCATATATTTT
D gene: TRBD1; J gene: TRBJ1-2; V gene: TRBV5-6; clone size: .; CDR3 protein: CASSIGGDRGRFRGYTF; CDR3 DNA: TGTGCCAGCAGCATAGGCGGGGACAGGGGGCGCTTTCGTGGCTACACCTTC
D gene: .; J gene: TRBJ2-1; V gene: TRBV18; clone size: .; CDR3 protein: CASSPRQGRFDEQFF; CDR3 DNA: TGTGCCAGCTCACCACGTCAGGGTAGGTTCGATGAGCAGTTCTTC
D gene: .; J gene: TRBJ1-1; V gene: TRBV12-5; clone size: .; CDR3 protein: CASARQSGSMNTEAFF; CDR3 DNA: TGTGCTAGTGCGCGACAGTCCGGGTCGATGAACACTGAAGCTTTCTTT
D gene: TRBD2; J gene: TRBJ2-1; V gene: TRBV2; clone size: .; CDR3 protein: CASTPPGLAGGEQFF; CDR3 DNA: TGTGCCAGCACCCCCCCAGGCCTAGCGGGAGGTGAGCAGTTCTTC
D gene: TRBD2; J gene: TRBJ2-2; V gene: TRBV30; clone size: .; CDR3 protein: CAWSGTSGRTLTGELFF; CDR3 DNA: TGTGCCTGGAGTGGGACTAGCGGGAGGACGCTTACCGGGGAGCTGTTTTTT
D gene: .; J gene: TRBJ2-5; V gene: TRBV12-5; clone size: .; CDR3 protein: CASGSTGKGTQETQYF; CDR3 DNA: TGTGCTAGTGGTTCTACAGGGAAGGGGACCCAAGAGACCCAGTACTTC
D gene: .; J gene: TRBJ2-1; V gene: TRBV13; clone size: .; CDR3 protein: CASSLFGARSYEQFF; CDR3 DNA: TGTGCCAGCAGCTTATTTGGGGCTAGGTCGTATGAGCAGTTCTTC
D gene: .; J gene: TRBJ2-7; V gene: TRBV28; clone size: .; CDR3 protein: CASSRTGSRGYEQYF; CDR3 DNA: TGTGCCAGCAGCAGAACCGGGTCCAGGGGCTACGAGCAGTACTTC
D gene: TRBD1; J gene: TRBJ1-2; V gene: TRBV4-2; clone size: few; CDR3 protein: CASSQEGTVTSF; CDR3 DNA: TGTGCCAGCAGCCAAGAAGGGACAGTAACCTCCTTC
D gene: .; J gene: TRBJ1-2; V gene: TRBV28; clone size: once; CDR3 protein: CASSLRDTLNYGYTF; CDR3 DNA: TGTGCCAGCAGTTTGAGGGACACCCTGAACTATGGCTACACCTTC
D gene: .; J gene: TRBJ1-2; V gene: TRBV28; clone size: .; CDR3 protein: CASSPQGYGYTF; CDR3 DNA: TGTGCCAGCAGTCCGCAGGGATATGGCTACACCTTC
D gene: TRBD1; J gene: TRBJ1-1; V gene: TRBV7-9; clone size: .; CDR3 protein: CASSRQGDTEAFF; CDR3 DNA: TGTGCCAGCAGCCGACAGGGAGACACTGAAGCTTTCTTT
D gene: .; J gene: TRBJ1-6; V gene: TRBV10-3; clone size: .; CDR3 protein: CAIRDFNSPLHF; CDR3 DNA: TGTGCCATCAGGGACTTTAATTCACCCCTCCACTTT
D gene: .; J gene: TRBJ1-4; V gene: TRBV19; clone size: .; CDR3 protein: CASTPWGGSGVTNEKLFF; CDR3 DNA: TGTGCCAGTACCCCGTGGGGGGGCAGTGGTGTAACTAATGAAAAACTGTTTTTT
D gene: .; J gene: TRBJ2-7; V gene: TRBV9; clone size: .; CDR3 protein: CASSVDTGPYEQYF; CDR3 DNA: TGTGCCAGCAGCGTAGATACAGGCCCCTACGAGCAGTACTTC
D gene: .; J gene: TRBJ1-3; V gene: TRBV7-8; clone size: .; CDR3 protein: CASSLWERTWAAGNTIYF; CDR3 DNA: TGTGCCAGCAGCTTATGGGAGCGGACCTGGGCGGCTGGAAACACCATATATTTT
D gene: .; J gene: TRBJ2-1; V gene: TRBV20-1; clone size: .; CDR3 protein: CSVSVYNEQFF; CDR3 DNA: TGCAGTGTCAGCGTGTACAATGAGCAGTTCTTC
D gene: .; J gene: TRBJ2-7; V gene: TRBV7-9; clone size: .; CDR3 protein: CASSLRGLAEQYF; CDR3 DNA: TGTGCCAGCAGCTTGAGGGGGTTGGCCGAGCAGTACTTC
D gene: .; J gene: TRBJ2-1; V gene: TRBV19; clone size: .; CDR3 protein: CASSIGGRTDSSYNEQFF; CDR3 DNA: TGTGCCAGTAGTATCGGGGGACGTACGGATAGCTCCTACAATGAGCAGTTCTTC
D gene: .; J gene: TRBJ2-1; V gene: TRBV6-1; clone size: few; CDR3 protein: CASSEIREQFF; CDR3 DNA: TGTGCCAGCAGTGAAATTCGGGAGCAGTTCTTC
D gene: .; J gene: TRBJ1-4; V gene: TRBV27; clone size: once; CDR3 protein: CASSLSPGTNEKLFF; CDR3 DNA: TGTGCCAGCAGTTTATCTCCCGGGACTAATGAAAAACTGTTTTTT
D gene: .; J gene: TRBJ1-5; V gene: TRBV19; clone size: .; CDR3 protein: CASKHRGSGGSIPQPQHF; CDR3 DNA: TGTGCCAGTAAACACCGGGGGTCAGGAGGCTCTATTCCTCAGCCCCAGCATTTT
D gene: TRBD1; J gene: TRBJ2-7; V gene: TRBV28; clone size: .; CDR3 protein: CASSPPRDRDHEQYF; CDR3 DNA: TGTGCCAGCAGTCCACCCCGGGACAGGGACCACGAGCAGTACTTC
D gene: .; J gene: TRBJ2-7; V gene: TRBV7-8; clone size: .; CDR3 protein: CASSLGQGGEQYF; CDR3 DNA: TGTGCCAGCAGCTTAGGACAGGGAGGCGAGCAGTACTTC
D gene: .; J gene: TRBJ2-7; V gene: TRBV7-2; clone size: .; CDR3 protein: CASSLIREQYF; CDR3 DNA: TGTGCCAGCAGCTTAATTCGCGAGCAGTACTTC
D gene: .; J gene: TRBJ1-6; V gene: TRBV7-2; clone size: .; CDR3 protein: CASSLLRPGLNSPLHF; CDR3 DNA: TGTGCCAGCAGCTTACTGCGTCCGGGACTAAATTCACCCCTCCACTTT
D gene: .; J gene: TRBJ2-3; V gene: TRBV5-4; clone size: .; CDR3 protein: CASRQPAADTQYF; CDR3 DNA: TGTGCCAGCAGACAACCGGCGGCAGATACGCAGTATTTT
D gene: TRBD1; J gene: TRBJ1-5; V gene: TRBV7-9; clone size: .; CDR3 protein: CASSLDRPINQPQHF; CDR3 DNA: TGTGCCAGCAGCCTGGACAGGCCGATCAATCAGCCCCAGCATTTT
D gene: .; J gene: TRBJ1-1; V gene: TRBV6-5; clone size: .; CDR3 protein: CASSYSGRGTEAFF; CDR3 DNA: TGTGCCAGCAGTTACTCGGGGAGAGGCACCGAAGCTTTCTTT
D gene: TRBD1; J gene: TRBJ1-2; V gene: TRBV7-9; clone size: .; CDR3 protein: CASSLDRGANGYTF; CDR3 DNA: TGTGCCAGCAGCTTGGACAGGGGGGCGAATGGCTACACCTTC
D gene: .; J gene: TRBJ1-3; V gene: TRBV7-2; clone size: .; CDR3 protein: CASSSYPQGVTGNTIYF; CDR3 DNA: TGTGCCAGCAGCTCCTACCCGCAGGGTGTTACGGGAAACACCATATATTTT
D gene: TRBD2; J gene: TRBJ2-1; V gene: TRBV19; clone size: .; CDR3 protein: CASRGTTSSYNEQFF; CDR3 DNA: TGTGCCAGTCGGGGGACTACCTCCTCCTACAATGAGCAGTTCTTC
D gene: .; J gene: TRBJ1-5; V gene: TRBV21-1; clone size: .; CDR3 protein: CASSLREGRRNQPQHF; CDR3 DNA: TGTGCCAGCAGCCTAAGGGAGGGGAGGCGCAATCAGCCCCAGCATTTT
D gene: .; J gene: TRBJ2-3; V gene: TRBV12-5; clone size: .; CDR3 protein: CASGLAADTQYF; CDR3 DNA: TGTGCTAGTGGGCTGGCGGCAGATACGCAGTATTTT
D gene: .; J gene: TRBJ2-1; V gene: TRBV7-8; clone size: .; CDR3 protein: CASSRDRPVYNEQFF; CDR3 DNA: TGTGCCAGCAGCCGTGACAGACCGGTCTACAATGAGCAGTTCTTC
D gene: .; J gene: TRBJ2-7; V gene: TRBV7-2; clone size: once; CDR3 protein: CASSFASRSYEQYF; CDR3 DNA: TGTGCCAGCAGCTTCGCGTCGCGCTCCTACGAGCAGTACTTC
D gene: .; J gene: TRBJ2-1; V gene: TRBV4-3; clone size: .; CDR3 protein: CASSQDLLAAGSYNEQFF; CDR3 DNA: TGCGCCAGCAGCCAAGATCTTCTGGCGGCGGGGTCCTACAATGAGCAGTTCTTC
D gene: .; J gene: TRBJ1-1; V gene: TRBV5-1; clone size: .; CDR3 protein: CASSLGGGRAEAFF; CDR3 DNA: TGCGCCAGCAGCTTGGGGGGAGGGAGGGCTGAAGCTTTCTTT
D gene: .; J gene: TRBJ1-1; V gene: TRBV7-9; clone size: few; CDR3 protein: CASSLVEGTEAFF; CDR3 DNA: TGTGCCAGCAGCTTAGTCGAGGGAACTGAAGCTTTCTTT
D gene: .; J gene: TRBJ2-1; V gene: TRBV19; clone size: .; CDR3 protein: CASNMGGSVFNEQFF; CDR3 DNA: TGTGCCAGTAATATGGGGGGTTCTGTTTTCAATGAGCAGTTCTTC
D gene: TRBD1; J gene: TRBJ1-2; V gene: TRBV2; clone size: .; CDR3 protein: CASSERRQGDGYTF; CDR3 DNA: TGTGCCAGCAGTGAGCGTAGGCAGGGGGACGGCTACACCTTC
D gene: TRBD2; J gene: TRBJ2-1; V gene: TRBV6-4; clone size: .; CDR3 protein: CASRALAGGNEQFF; CDR3 DNA: TGTGCCAGCAGAGCCTTAGCGGGAGGGAATGAGCAGTTCTTC
D gene: .; J gene: TRBJ1-1; V gene: TRBV10-3; clone size: .; CDR3 protein: CAIRGEGRATEAFF; CDR3 DNA: TGTGCCATCAGGGGAGAAGGACGCGCCACTGAAGCTTTCTTT
D gene: TRBD1; J gene: TRBJ1-5; V gene: TRBV2; clone size: .; CDR3 protein: CASSDWDRVQPQHF; CDR3 DNA: TGTGCCAGCAGTGACTGGGACAGGGTACAGCCCCAGCATTTT
D gene: TRBD1; J gene: TRBJ2-7; V gene: TRBV7-2; clone size: .; CDR3 protein: CASSPLGQASYEQYF; CDR3 DNA: TGTGCCAGCAGCCCCTTGGGACAGGCCTCCTACGAGCAGTACTTC
D gene: .; J gene: TRBJ1-2; V gene: TRBV4-3; clone size: .; CDR3 protein: CASGLRTSQAYGYTF; CDR3 DNA: TGCGCCAGCGGACTGAGGACCAGCCAAGCCTATGGCTACACCTTC
D gene: .; J gene: TRBJ2-1; V gene: TRBV7-9; clone size: .; CDR3 protein: CASSLARGWRVF; CDR3 DNA: TGTGCCAGCAGCTTAGCGCGTGGTTGGCGGGTCTTC